This TCR beta chain was recovered during a study of Graves' ophthalmopathy and Graves' hyperthyroidism. Study-wide results and limits: Sensitivity of over 60% and specificity of about 72% were achieved by the model that predicted ophthalmopathy progression.

V lost 2 bases, J lost 7 bases, and 8 bases stayed unmatched. The CDR3 is 15 amino acids. Concerning this clonotype itself: Its antigen is not known.

The authors amplified TCR beta CDR3 regions from RNA transcripts. A first-round RT-PCR used HTBI primers, followed by a second-round multiplex PCR. TCRdb reprocessed the multiplex PCR reads via MiXCR and lists one record per CDR3 protein. The repertoire holds over a million distinct CDR3 sequences, with 35% to 40% as singletons. This sequence originates from an adult man with Graves' hyperthyroidism. Sequences were obtained from peripheral blood or thyroid tissue (not recorded which). This rearrangement joins TRBV12-3 or TRBV12-4 to TRBJ1-5, with 7 nucleotides matching TRBD1. The CDR3 coding sequence is TGTGCCAGCAGTTTACCGGGGACAGCGGGCCAGCCCCAGCATTTT. It specifies CASSLPGTAGQPQHF.